The entry below gives a single TCR beta chain sequence along with its context. The record originates from a study of PD-L1 blockade in urothelial cancer. Study-wide background: Before enrollment, 0 to 3 chemotherapy regimens had been given to patients. Blood samples had a median of 141,255 T cells.

Some clones are missing from TCRdb's copy, which holds only in-frame ones; the method was immunoSEQ multiplex PCR. The data hold about 82,000 clones, with 75% to 90% observed a single time. Unmatched junction bases numbered 7, after V lost 3 bases and J lost 0 bases. This CDR3 spans 17 amino acids. Germline V CDR1 and CDR2: SGHRS, YFSETQ. Sampling of each patient yielded between 1 and 8 specimens, collected pretreatment and on-treatment. The sequencing here drew on PBMCs, taken around atezolizumab (anti-PD-L1) treatment. This clonotype was sampled from a woman in her sixties or seventies with urothelial cancer. V is TRBV5-1 and J is TRBJ2-7, with 12 bases fitting TRBD2. The CDR3 loop reads CASSSTSGSATSYEQYF. In DNA form, the CDR3 reads TGCGCCAGCAGCTCGACTAGCGGGAGCGCTACCTCCTACGAGCAGTACTTC. Full variable domain (rest looked up from reference TRBV5-1 and TRBJ2-7): KAGVTQTPRYLIKTRGQQVTLSCSPISGHRSVSWYQQTPGQGLQFLFEYFSETQRNKGNFPGRFSGRQFSNSRSEMNVSTLELGDSALYLCASSSTSGSATSYEQYFGPGTRLTVT.